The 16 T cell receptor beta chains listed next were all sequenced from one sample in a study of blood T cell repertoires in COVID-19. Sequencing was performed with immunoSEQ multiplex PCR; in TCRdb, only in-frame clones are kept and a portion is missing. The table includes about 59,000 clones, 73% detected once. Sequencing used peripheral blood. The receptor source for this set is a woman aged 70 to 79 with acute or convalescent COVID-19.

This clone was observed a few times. CDR3 residues: CASSFRQYQETQYF. CDR3 coding DNA: TGTGCCAGCAGCTTTAGACAGTACCAAGAGACCCAGTACTTC. This chain links TRBV3-1 (or the pseudogene TRBV3-2) with TRBJ2-5; D possibly corresponds to TRBD1 (5 bases). Germline V gene data show CDR1 as LGHDT and CDR2 as YNNKEL (reference sequence). V lost 5 bases to trimming and J lost 0 bases, with 10 bases between them. The CDR3 has 14 residues.

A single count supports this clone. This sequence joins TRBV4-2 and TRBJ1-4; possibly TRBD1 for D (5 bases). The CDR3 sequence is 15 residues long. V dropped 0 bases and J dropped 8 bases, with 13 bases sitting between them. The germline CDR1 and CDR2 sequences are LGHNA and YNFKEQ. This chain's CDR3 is CASSQDGATKEKLFF. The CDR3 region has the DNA TGTGCCAGCAGCCAAGATGGGGCGACAAAGGAAAAACTGTTTTTT.

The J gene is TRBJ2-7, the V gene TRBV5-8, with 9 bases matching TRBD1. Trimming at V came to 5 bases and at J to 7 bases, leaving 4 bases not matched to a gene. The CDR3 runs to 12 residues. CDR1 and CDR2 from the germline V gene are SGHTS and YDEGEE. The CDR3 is CASRSTGGEQYF. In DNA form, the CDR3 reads TGTGCCAGCAGATCGACAGGGGGGGAGCAGTACTTC.

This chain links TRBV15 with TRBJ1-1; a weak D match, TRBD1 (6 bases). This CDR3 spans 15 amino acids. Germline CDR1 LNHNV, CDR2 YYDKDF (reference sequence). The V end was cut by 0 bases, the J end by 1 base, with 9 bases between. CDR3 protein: CATSRDDRPNTEAFF. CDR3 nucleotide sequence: TGTGCCACCAGCAGAGATGACAGGCCGAACACTGAAGCTTTCTTT. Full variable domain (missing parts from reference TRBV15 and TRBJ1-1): DAMVIQNPRYQVTQFGKPVTLSCSQTLNHNVMYWYQQKSSQAPKLLFHYYDKDFNNEADTPDNFQSRRPNTSFCFLDIRSPGLGDTAMYLCATSRDDRPNTEAFFGQGTRLTVV.

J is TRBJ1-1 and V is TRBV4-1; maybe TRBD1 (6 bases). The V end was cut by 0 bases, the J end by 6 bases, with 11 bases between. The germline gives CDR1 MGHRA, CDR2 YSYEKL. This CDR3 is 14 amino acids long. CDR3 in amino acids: CASSQDGEGAEAFF. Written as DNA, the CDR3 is TGCGCCAGCAGCCAAGATGGGGAGGGGGCTGAAGCTTTCTTT.

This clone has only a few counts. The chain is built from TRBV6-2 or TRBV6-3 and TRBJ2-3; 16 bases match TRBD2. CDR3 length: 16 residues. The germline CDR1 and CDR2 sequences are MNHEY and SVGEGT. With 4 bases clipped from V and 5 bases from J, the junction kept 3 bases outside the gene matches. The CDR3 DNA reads TGTGCCAGCAGTTTGGGACTAGCGGGGGGGCAAGATACGCAGTATTTT. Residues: CASSLGLAGGQDTQYF.

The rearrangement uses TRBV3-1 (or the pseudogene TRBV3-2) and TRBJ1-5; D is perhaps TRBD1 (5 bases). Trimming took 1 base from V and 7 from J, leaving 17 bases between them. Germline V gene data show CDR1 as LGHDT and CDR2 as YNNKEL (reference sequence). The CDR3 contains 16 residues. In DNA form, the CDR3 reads TGTGCCAGCAGCCAAGTTCATGTAAGGGGTGGGCAGCCCCAGCATTTT. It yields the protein CASSQVHVRGGQPQHF.

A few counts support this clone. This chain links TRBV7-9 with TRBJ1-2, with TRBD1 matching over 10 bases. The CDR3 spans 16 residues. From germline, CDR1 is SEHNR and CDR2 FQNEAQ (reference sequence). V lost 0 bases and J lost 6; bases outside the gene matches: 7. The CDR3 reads CASSLARGTGAHGYTF. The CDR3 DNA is TGTGCCAGCAGCTTAGCGCGAGGGACAGGGGCCCATGGCTACACCTTC.

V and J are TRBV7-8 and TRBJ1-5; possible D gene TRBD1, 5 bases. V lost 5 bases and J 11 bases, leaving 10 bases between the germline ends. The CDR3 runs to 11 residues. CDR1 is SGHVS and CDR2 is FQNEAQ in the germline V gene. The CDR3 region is CASSRGGAQHF. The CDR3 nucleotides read TGTGCCAGCAGCCGGGGGGGAGCCCAGCATTTT.

The CDR3, as DNA: TGCGCCAGCAGCTTGGGCCGAGGCGCCGATTGGGGCACAGATACGCAGTATTTT. Its translation is CASSLGRGADWGTDTQYF. The chain uses TRBV5-1 and TRBJ2-3; no definite D call. Trimming pared 0 bases from V and 1 base from J, leaving 18 bases between. The CDR3 consists of 18 residues. From germline, CDR1 is SGHRS and CDR2 YFSETQ.

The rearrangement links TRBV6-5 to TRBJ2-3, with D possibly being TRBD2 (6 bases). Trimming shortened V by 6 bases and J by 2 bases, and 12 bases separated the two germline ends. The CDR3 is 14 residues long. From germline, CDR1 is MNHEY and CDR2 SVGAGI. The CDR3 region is CASSPGLYTDTQYF. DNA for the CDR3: TGTGCCAGCAGCCCGGGACTTTACACAGATACGCAGTATTTT.

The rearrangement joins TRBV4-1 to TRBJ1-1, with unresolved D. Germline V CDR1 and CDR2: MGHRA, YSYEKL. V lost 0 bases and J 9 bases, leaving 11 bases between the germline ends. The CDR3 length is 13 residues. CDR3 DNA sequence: TGCGCCAGCAGCCAAGATGAACGGACTCAAGCTTTCTTT. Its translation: CASSQDERTQAFF.

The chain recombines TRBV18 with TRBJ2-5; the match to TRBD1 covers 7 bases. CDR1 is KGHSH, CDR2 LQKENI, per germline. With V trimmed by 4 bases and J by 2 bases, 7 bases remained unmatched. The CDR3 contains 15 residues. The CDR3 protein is CASSRVGTEQETQYF. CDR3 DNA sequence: TGTGCCAGCTCACGTGTAGGGACAGAGCAAGAGACCCAGTACTTC. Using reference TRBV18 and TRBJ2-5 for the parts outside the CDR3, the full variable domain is NAGVMQNPRHLVRRRGQEARLRCSPMKGHSHVYWYRQLPEEGLKFMVYLQKENIIDESGMPKERFSAEFPKEGPSILRIQQVVRGDSAAYFCASSRVGTEQETQYFGPGTRLLVL.

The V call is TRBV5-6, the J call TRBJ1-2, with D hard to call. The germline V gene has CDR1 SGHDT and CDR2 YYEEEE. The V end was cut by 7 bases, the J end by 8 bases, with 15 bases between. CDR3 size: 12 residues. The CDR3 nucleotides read TGTGCCAGCTTCCGGCGGGAAGGAGGCTACACCTTC. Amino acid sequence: CASFRREGGYTF.

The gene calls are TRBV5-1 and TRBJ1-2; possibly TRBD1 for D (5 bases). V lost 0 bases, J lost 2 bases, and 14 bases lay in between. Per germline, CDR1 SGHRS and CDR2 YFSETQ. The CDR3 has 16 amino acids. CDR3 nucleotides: TGCGCCAGCAGCTTGGAGTGGGAGGGGAGGAACTATGGCTACACCTTC. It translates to CASSLEWEGRNYGYTF. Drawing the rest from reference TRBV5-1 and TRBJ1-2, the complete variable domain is KAGVTQTPRYLIKTRGQQVTLSCSPISGHRSVSWYQQTPGQGLQFLFEYFSETQRNKGNFPGRFSGRQFSNSRSEMNVSTLELGDSALYLCASSLEWEGRNYGYTFGSGTRLTVV.

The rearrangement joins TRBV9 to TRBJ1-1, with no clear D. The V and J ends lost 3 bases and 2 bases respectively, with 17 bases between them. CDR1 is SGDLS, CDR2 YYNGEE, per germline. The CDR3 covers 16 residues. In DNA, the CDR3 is TGTGCCAGCAGCGCCTACCTTCAAGTTACTAACACTGAAGCTTTCTTT. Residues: CASSAYLQVTNTEAFF.